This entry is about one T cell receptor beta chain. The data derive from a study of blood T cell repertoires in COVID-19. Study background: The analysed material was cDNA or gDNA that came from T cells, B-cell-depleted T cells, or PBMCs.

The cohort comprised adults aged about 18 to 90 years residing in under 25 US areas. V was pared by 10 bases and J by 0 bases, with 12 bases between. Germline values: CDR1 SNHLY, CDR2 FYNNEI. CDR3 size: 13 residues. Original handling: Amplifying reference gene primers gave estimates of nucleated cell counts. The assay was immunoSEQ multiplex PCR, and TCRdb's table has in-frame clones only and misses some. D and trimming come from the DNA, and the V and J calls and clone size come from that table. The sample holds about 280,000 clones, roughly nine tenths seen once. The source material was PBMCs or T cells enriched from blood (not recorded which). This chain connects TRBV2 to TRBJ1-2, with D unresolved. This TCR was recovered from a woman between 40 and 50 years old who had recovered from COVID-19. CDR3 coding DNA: TGTGCCAACTTCAGGTTTGCTAACTATGGCTACACCTTC. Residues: CANFRFANYGYTF.